This T cell receptor (beta chain) was identified during a study of T cells in Graves' hyperthyroidism and ophthalmopathy (dated by TCRdb to between 2018 and 2020). Regarding the research as a whole: Peripheral blood was collected at initial diagnosis, before any treatment. To identify distinguishing TCR V-J signatures, a discovery cohort of some 99 patients was used, comprising fewer than 45 with Graves' ophthalmopathy and some 57 with stable Graves' hyperthyroidism. Prospective prediction of ophthalmopathy was tested in an independent validation cohort of approximately 18 hyperthyroidism patients and approximately 17 patients who later progressed to ophthalmopathy. The roughly 100 discovery patients were randomly divided into training and test sets at a 7:3 ratio. In addition, the study compared T-cell repertoires in thyroid tissue and in blood from roughly 6 Graves' hyperthyroidism patients. After blood sampling, hyperthyroidism patients were treated with methimazole at a starting dose of 30 mg daily, and ophthalmopathy patients were treated with high-dose intravenous methylprednisolone. According to the paper, TCR Vbeta CDR3 sequencing was carried out on about 140 peripheral blood samples, which came from 40 to 45 ophthalmopathy, around 74 hyperthyroidism and roughly 17 progressor patients. Broad study findings and their caveats: Most expanded thyroid clonotypes (frequency above 0.001) were also detected in blood, a finding suggesting that blood repertoires may reflect thyroid immune responses. In cross-validation, a model built on a 13 V-J signature told ophthalmopathy apart from stable hyperthyroidism with 85% to 90% sensitivity and about 81% specificity, and in testing the same model reached 80%/75%. In validation, progression to ophthalmopathy was predicted by the model with 70.59% sensitivity and 72.22% specificity, a median of around 6.5 months before onset. No statistical method was used to set the sample size in advance, and investigators knew the group allocation.

This clonotype was detected many times. The antigen it recognizes is unknown. Per-base qualities were not stored, and no clone one base away is much larger. Ophthalmopathy patients had moderately to severely active disease, Clinical Activity Score of at least 3, NOSPECS grade of at least 4, and duration under 3 months. Any patient with an uncontrolled infection, another autoimmune disease, pregnancy or lactation was excluded. Clinical symptoms, serum thyroxine and TRAb, thyroid ultrasound, and orbital computed tomography formed the basis for the diagnoses. PBMCs were separated from 10 ml of fresh peripheral blood using Ficoll-Paque density gradient centrifugation. Trizol reagent was used to extract total RNA, and RNA quality was then checked on an Agilent 2100 Bioanalyzer. The TCR beta CDR3 regions were amplified from RNA transcripts. A first-round RT-PCR of the TCR CDR3 used the HTBI primer set with the Qiagen OneStep RT-PCR kit. Libraries were constructed in a second round of multiplex PCR, after which size selection and purification were carried out. Sequencing of the libraries was done on an Illumina HiSeq2000 using paired-end 100 bp reads. Per the authors' processing: SOAPnuke was used to process the raw data, throwing out any read that contained adapters or uncalled bases, had a mean Phred below 15, or lacked an exact constant-primer or identifier match. High-quality paired reads were merged with COPE v1.2.5, and unique nucleotide sequences were defined as clonotypes. MiTCR v1.1 was used to align clonotypes to the IMGT TRBV, TRBD and TRBJ reference segments. The analysis included only V-J combinations with a frequency above 0.0001, which together covered 98% to 99.2% of the repertoires. The TCS score was defined as the ratio of F50 (clonal expansion) to E x V (chaos), calculated using BLOSUM62-based TCRdist between CDR3 peptides within each V-J. Welch's t-statistics and random forest reduced around 510 V-J features to fewer than 15, which were used in a naive Bayes classifier (R e1071). Thyroid-blood repertoire similarity was quantified with the Morisita-Horn index. TCRdb itself trimmed the public reads at Q25 with fastp, ran MiXCR and retained productive beta chains. Each record represents a unique CDR3 protein, reported with the most common genes and DNA among its rows. These V and J calls are TCRdb output, not the study's own analysis. Recorded for this sample are approximately 610,000 distinct CDR3 sequences; about 15% of them occurred a single time. Around 4% of the sample goes to the ten largest clones.

This TCR was sampled from a woman aged 40 to 50 with Graves' ophthalmopathy. The sample was blood.

The DNA sequence is TGTGCCAGCAGTTCCCGGGACAGGTCCTACGAGCAGTACTTC. Protein translation: CASSSRDRSYEQYF. The sequence joins TRBV12-3 or TRBV12-4 to TRBJ2-7; 8 bases in the middle match TRBD1. V has 4 bases trimmed and J has 1 base trimmed; junction bases matching no gene number 3. The CDR3, from cysteine to phenylalanine, totals 14 residues. Only CDR3 DNA remains: 42 bases, in frame from the first base.